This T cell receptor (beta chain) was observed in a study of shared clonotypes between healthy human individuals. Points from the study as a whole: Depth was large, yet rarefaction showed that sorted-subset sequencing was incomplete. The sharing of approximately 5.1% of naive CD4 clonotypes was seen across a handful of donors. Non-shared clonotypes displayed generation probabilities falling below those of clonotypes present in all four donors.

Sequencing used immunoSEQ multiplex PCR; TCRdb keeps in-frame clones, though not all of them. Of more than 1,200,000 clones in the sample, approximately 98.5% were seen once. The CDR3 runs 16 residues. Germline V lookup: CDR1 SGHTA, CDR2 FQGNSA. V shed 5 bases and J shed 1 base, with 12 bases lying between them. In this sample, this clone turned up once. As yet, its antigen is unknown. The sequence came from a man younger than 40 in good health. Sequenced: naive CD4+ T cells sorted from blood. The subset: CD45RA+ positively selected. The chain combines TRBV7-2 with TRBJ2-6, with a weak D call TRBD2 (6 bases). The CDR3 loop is CASSTGARSGANVLTF. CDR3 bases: TGTGCCAGCAGCACGGGAGCGAGATCTGGGGCCAACGTCCTGACTTTC. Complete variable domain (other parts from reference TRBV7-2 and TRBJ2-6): GAGVSQSPSNKVTEKGKDVELRCDPISGHTALYWYRQSLGQGLEFLIYFQGNSAPDKSGLPSDRFSAERTGGSVSTLTIQRTQQEDSAVYLCASSTGARSGANVLTFGAGSRLTVL.